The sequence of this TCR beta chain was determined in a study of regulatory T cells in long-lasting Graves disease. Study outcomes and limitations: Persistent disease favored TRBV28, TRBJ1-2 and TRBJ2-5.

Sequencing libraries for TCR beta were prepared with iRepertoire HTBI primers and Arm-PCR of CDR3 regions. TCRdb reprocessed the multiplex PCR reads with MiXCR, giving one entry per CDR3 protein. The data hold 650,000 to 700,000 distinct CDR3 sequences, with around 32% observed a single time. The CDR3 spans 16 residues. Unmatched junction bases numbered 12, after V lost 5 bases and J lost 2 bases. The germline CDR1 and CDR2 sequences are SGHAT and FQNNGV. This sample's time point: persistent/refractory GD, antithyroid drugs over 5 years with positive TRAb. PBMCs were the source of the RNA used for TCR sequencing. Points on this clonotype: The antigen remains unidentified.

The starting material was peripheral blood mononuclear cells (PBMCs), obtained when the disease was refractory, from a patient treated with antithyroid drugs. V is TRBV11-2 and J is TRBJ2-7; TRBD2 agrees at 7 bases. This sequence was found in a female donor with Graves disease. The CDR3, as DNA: TGTGCCAGCAGCCCCGGGAGGCTGGTCGGAACCTACGAGCAGTACTTC. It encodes CASSPGRLVGTYEQYF.